What follows are 5 T cell receptor beta chains derived from one specimen sequenced in a study of T cell responses to AZD1222 COVID-19 vaccine (dated by TCRdb to 2020 to 2022). Library generation was performed with the immunoSEQ multiplex PCR assay. This is the immuneACCESS table as TCRdb keeps it, with only in-frame sequences that have V and J called. A part of the clones is gone; compared with another copy, unresolved V genes explain less than half, and the rest is unexplained. This sample holds more than 100,000 clones; around 90% were observed only once. Together, the top ten hold 7% to 8.5% of the sample. According to the study, the label for this sample's time point signals: baseline before first vaccination. Sequencing was performed on peripheral blood, taken on day 0 of AZD1222 vaccination. The receptor set was obtained from an adult in good health.

The chain couples TRBV7-2 to TRBJ1-5, with unresolved D. The V end was cut by 4 bases, the J end by 2 bases, with 6 bases between. This CDR3 has 13 residues. The germline gives CDR1 SGHTA, CDR2 FQGNSA. The CDR3: CASSSGGNQPQHF. In nucleotides, the CDR3 is TGTGCCAGCAGCTCCGGGGGCAATCAGCCCCAGCATTTT.

The chain has TRBV7-3 and TRBJ1-6; D gene ambiguous. Trimming took 0 bases from V and 0 from J, leaving 6 bases between them. The CDR3 has 16 amino acids. The germline V gene encodes CDR1 SGHTA and CDR2 FQGTGA. The CDR3: CASSLTGRSYNSPLHF. CDR3 nucleotide sequence: TGTGCCAGCAGCTTAACCGGACGCTCCTATAATTCACCCCTCCACTTT.

In the case of this clone: A read error may account for a junction end that differs from germline. V gene TRBV4-1 combines with J gene TRBJ1-2, with 9 bases that match TRBD1. There are 14 residues in the CDR3. Germline values: CDR1 MGHRA, CDR2 YSYEKL. DNA of the CDR3: TGCGCCAGCAGCCAAACGGGGACAGGGTATGTCTACACCTTC. Its translation: CASSQTGTGYVYTF.

The chain joins TRBV28 to TRBJ1-1; D remains unclear. CDR3 length: 12 amino acids. Trimming took off 4 bases at V and 3 bases at J, with 6 bases between the two ends. Germline CDR1 and CDR2: MDHEN and SYDVKM. The CDR3 bases are TGTGCCAGCAGTTCAGAGGACACTGAAGCTTTCTTT. It translates to CASSSEDTEAFF.

This clone occurred once. The chain links TRBV9 to TRBJ2-1; the match to TRBD2 covers 7 bases. CDR3 size: 15 residues. The germline V gene encodes CDR1 SGDLS and CDR2 YYNGEE. The V gene end was trimmed by 3 bases and the J gene end by 2 bases; junction bases not matched to a gene: 5. The CDR3 nucleotides read TGTGCCAGCAGCGGGCGGGAGAAAGCCTACAATGAGCAGTTCTTC. Translation gives CASSGREKAYNEQFF.